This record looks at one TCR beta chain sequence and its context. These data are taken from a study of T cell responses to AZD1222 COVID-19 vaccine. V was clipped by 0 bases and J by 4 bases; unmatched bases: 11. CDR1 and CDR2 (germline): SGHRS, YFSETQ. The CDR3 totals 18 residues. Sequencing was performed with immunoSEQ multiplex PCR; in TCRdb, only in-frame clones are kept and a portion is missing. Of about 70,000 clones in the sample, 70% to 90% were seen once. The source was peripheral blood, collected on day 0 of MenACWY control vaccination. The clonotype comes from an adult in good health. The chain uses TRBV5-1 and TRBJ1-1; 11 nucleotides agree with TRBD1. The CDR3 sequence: CASSLEPGTGGRFTEAFF. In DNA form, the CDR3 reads TGCGCCAGCAGCTTGGAACCGGGGACAGGGGGTCGTTTCACTGAAGCTTTCTTT.